Here is one TCR beta chain with its context. This clonotype was found once. The clone's antigen remains unknown. Per-base quality was not reported, and no clone a single base away is much larger than it. Evidence from one read is weak. This record comes from a study of CD8+CD57+ T cells in acquired aplastic anemia (dated by TCRdb to the late 2010s). At the level of the whole study: DNA extracted from sorted CD4+ and CD8+ cells had a mean of roughly 3.3 ug, with a range of about 0.19 to 30 ug. Mean read counts for healthy donor samples were about 10 million for CD4+ cells and about 12 million for CD8+ cells. What the research found in general, with its limitations: No significant difference in CD8+ Simpson's diversity was found between patients and healthy controls (P=0.060). Although roughly 29 CD8+ CDR3 sequences were shared by patients and controls, these sequences appeared highly expressed in patients and within the immunodominant clones of patients.

According to the germline V gene, CDR1 reads SQVTM and CDR2 reads ANQGSEA. V is trimmed back by 6 bases and J by 5 bases, and the junction contains 6 bases that no gene match accounts for. Including the terminal cysteine and phenylalanine, the CDR3 comprises 12 residues. CDR3 DNA only is kept here, 36 bases in frame from base 1. Genomic DNA was used as template for profiling of TCR beta VDJ combinations and CDR3 sequences. An Illumina HiSeq 2000 was the platform used for TCR repertoire sequencing. As for how the authors treated the data: TRBV/TRBJ rearrangement plots, CDR3 size and DJ length profiles, and Simpson's diversity index were used to assess repertoires. Whichever DNA sequence was most abundant in the deep sequencing data was defined as the immunodominant clone. CDR3 amino acid sequences were screened for sharing across subjects and were compared with published repertoires and the VDJdb database. TCRdb cleaned the public reads at Q25 with fastp, built clones with MiXCR and kept in-frame beta chains. Each CDR3 protein appears once, grouped with its most common genes and DNA. V and J calls and clone size were set by TCRdb, not the authors. The sample has 40,000 to 50,000 distinct CDR3 sequences on record, around 70% of them singletons. The biggest ten clones account for around a third of the sample.

TCR repertoires of sorted CD4+ and CD8+ blood T cells from severe aplastic anemia patients and healthy subjects were deep-sequenced in the study. Ficoll-Paque density gradient centrifugation was used to isolate peripheral blood mononuclear cells. CD4+ and CD8+ T cells were sorted by FACS or magnetic beads before DNA extraction. Sequenced material: sorted CD4+, CD8+, or CD8+CD57+ T cells (not recorded which) from PBMCs. The V gene is TRBV29-1 and the J gene is TRBJ1-2; TRBD1 matches 7 bases in the middle. This TCR was recovered from a human donor in good health, serving as a control. The CDR3 region: CSVETGSYGYTF. The base sequence is TGCAGCGTGGAGACAGGGTCATATGGCTACACCTTC.